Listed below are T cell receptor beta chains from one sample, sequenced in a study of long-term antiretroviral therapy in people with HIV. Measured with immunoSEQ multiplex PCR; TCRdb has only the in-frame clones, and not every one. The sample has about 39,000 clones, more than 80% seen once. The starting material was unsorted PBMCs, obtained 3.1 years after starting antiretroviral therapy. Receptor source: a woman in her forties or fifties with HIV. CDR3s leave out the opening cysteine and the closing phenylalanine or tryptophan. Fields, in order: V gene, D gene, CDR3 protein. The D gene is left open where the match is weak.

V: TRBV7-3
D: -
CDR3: ASSLVEGRGTEAF

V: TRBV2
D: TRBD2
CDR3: ASSETSISTDTQY

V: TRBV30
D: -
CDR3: AWRNRESYGYT

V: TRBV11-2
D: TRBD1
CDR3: ASRNDRGSEQY

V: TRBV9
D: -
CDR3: ASSALIMGEQY

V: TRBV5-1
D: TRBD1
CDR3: ASSNPRDRANTGELF

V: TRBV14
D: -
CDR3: ASSQDPDPYGYT

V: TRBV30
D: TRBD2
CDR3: AWRGGRKTQY

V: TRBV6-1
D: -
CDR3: ASSERGGSYNEQF

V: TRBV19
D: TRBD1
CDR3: ASSALTQGVREQY

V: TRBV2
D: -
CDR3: ASSEARGSNQPQH

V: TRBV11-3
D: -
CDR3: ASSLVSGKSTGELF

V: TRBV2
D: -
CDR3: ASRADPSGYT

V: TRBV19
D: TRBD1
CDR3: ASSIGKKQGAYEQY

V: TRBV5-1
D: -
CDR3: ASSLRPGRDTEAF

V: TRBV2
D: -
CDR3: ASSRAGLDQPQH

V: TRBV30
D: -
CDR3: AWTPNVEAF

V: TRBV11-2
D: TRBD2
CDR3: ASSFRLAYSYEQY

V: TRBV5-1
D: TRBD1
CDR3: ASSPGTVNYGYT

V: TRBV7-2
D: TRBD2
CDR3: ASSLATSVQETQY

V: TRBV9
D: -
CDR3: ASSAQVEGYEQY

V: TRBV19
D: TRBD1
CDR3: ASSIGVYHWDSRLNTGELF

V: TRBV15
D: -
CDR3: ATSRDRGAGNEKLF

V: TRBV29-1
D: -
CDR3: SVEDREGYEQY

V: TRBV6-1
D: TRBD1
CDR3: ASSELAGGMETQY

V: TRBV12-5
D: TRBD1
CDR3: ASGLVHGTGTGANANTGELF

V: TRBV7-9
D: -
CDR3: ASSLGPITDTQY

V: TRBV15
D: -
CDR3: ATSRDVAGVDYT

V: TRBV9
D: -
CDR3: ASSVGGNRFQETQY

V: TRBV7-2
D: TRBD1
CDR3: ASSSQGVNTEAF

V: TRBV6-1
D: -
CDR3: ASNAGRGSPLH

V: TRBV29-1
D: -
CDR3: SVEEGDETQY

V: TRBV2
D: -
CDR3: ASSENDVEQY

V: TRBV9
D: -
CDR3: ASSVNTGELF

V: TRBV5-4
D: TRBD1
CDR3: ASSGGGTGGLSPLH